The clone carrying this TCR beta chain came up once. Germline CDR1 is MGHRA and CDR2 is YSYEKL. V was trimmed by 2 bases and J by 5 bases, leaving 10 bases between them. This CDR3 spans 14 amino acids. Random hexamers were used to reverse transcribe the RNA input (0.5 to 1 ug). An immunoSEQ multiplex PCR generated amplified TCR beta CDR3 products spanning 54 Vbeta and 13 Jbeta. MiXCR, applied by TCRdb to the immunoSEQ multiplex PCR reads, yields one record per CDR3 protein. The sample includes 90,000 to 150,000 distinct CDR3 sequences, 85% to 95% of them seen just once. This specimen belongs to a study of CD8 T cells in Susac syndrome. Healthy donors formed controls matched for age and sex.

Sequences were obtained from CD8+ T cells from PBMCs. This TCR came from a human donor in good health. The gene calls are TRBV4-1 and TRBJ1-5, with D possibly matching TRBD1 (6 bases). The CDR3 region has the DNA TGCGCCAGCAGCCAACAAAGGGGGGATCAGCCCCAGCATTTT. This translates into CASSQQRGDQPQHF.